The source of this TCR beta chain is a study of blood T cell repertoires in COVID-19. On the study more broadly: Acute and convalescent COVID-19 specimens originated in the United States, Italy and Spain.

Each participant's cohort was designated according to participant-reported clinical history. Donors in Cohort 3 who had recovered were those with two negative PCRs, healthcare professional clearance, or resolution of their symptoms. The protocol was immunoSEQ multiplex PCR, while the TCRdb copy is restricted to in-frame clones and leaves out a portion. The sample records under 300,000 clones, roughly nine tenths being singletons. The trim removed 5 bases at V and 1 base at J, leaving 12 bases unmatched. The CDR3 totals 17 residues. Germline V lookup: CDR1 MGHRA, CDR2 YSYEKL. What was sequenced was PBMCs or T cells enriched from blood (not recorded which). V usage is TRBV4-1 and J usage is TRBJ2-3, with 7 bases fitting TRBD2. This sequence originates from a woman aged 18-35 years who had recovered from COVID-19. CDR3 in amino acids: CASSVKTGLGGTDTQYF. CDR3 sequence (DNA): TGCGCCAGCAGCGTCAAAACCGGACTAGGAGGCACAGATACGCAGTATTTT.